This T cell receptor (beta chain) was sequenced during a study of cytomegalovirus exposure and HLA in healthy donors. The germline V and J ends were trimmed by 0 bases and 8 bases, with 11 bases remaining between them. CDR1 and CDR2 (germline): MGHRA, YSYEKL. This CDR3 comprises 13 residues. This clone was observed a handful of times. PCR used 60 Vbeta primers and 13 Jbeta primers. Profiled with immunoSEQ multiplex PCR; TCRdb holds only in-frame clones, not every one. The table includes 150,000 to 200,000 clones, roughly 80% detected once. This receptor was identified in a young man in good health and CMV-seronegative. The rearrangement links TRBV4-1 to TRBJ2-7; D is uncertain. Sample: PBMCs. CDR3 protein: CASSQEAGSKQYF. The DNA for the CDR3 is TGCGCCAGCAGCCAAGAGGCCGGGTCCAAGCAGTACTTC.